The 14 T cell receptor beta chains reported below all come from one sample, sequenced in a study of cytomegalovirus exposure and HLA in healthy donors. The primer mix had 60 Vbeta and 13 Jbeta primers. TCRdb's table, derived via immunoSEQ multiplex PCR, lists solely in-frame clones and lacks some. This sample's clone table lists fewer than 150,000 clones. What was sequenced was PBMCs. The source is a woman aged 60 to 75 in good health and CMV-seronegative.

The chain joins TRBV7-3 to TRBJ1-1; D is possibly TRBD1 (5 bases). This CDR3 is built from 13 residues. Between the trimmed V and J ends, which lost 0 bases and 6 bases, there was a span of 8 bases. Germline loops: CDR1 SGHTA, CDR2 FQGTGA. CDR3 nucleotide sequence: TGTGCCAGCAGCTTAACGGGGGGGGCTGAAGCTTTCTTT. Its translation: CASSLTGGAEAFF.

The chain is built from TRBV5-5 and TRBJ1-3, with D tentatively TRBD1 (5 bases). The CDR3 is 14 residues long. Germline values: CDR1 SGHKS, CDR2 YYEKEE (reference sequence). V was cut by 6 bases and J by 4 bases, with 14 bases left in between. The CDR3 nucleotides read TGTGCCAGCAACGTCCAGGGATCCGGAAACACCATATATTTT. It specifies CASNVQGSGNTIYF.

This chain links TRBV7-3 with TRBJ2-3; 14 bases fit TRBD2. V dropped 5 bases and J dropped 4; count of bases not matched to a gene: 8. CDR1 is SGHTA, CDR2 FQGTGA, per germline. The CDR3 runs to 17 residues. CDR3 nucleotides: TGTGCCAGCAGCCCCGGGACTAGCGGGGGCTGGGCAGATACGCAGTATTTT. It translates to CASSPGTSGGWADTQYF.

The chain links TRBV10-1 to TRBJ2-7; TRBD1 matches at 7 bases. Germline values: CDR1 WNHNN, CDR2 SYGVQD (reference sequence). J was trimmed by 3 bases and V by 3 bases; bases with no gene match: 11. This CDR3 is 16 amino acids long. Written as DNA, the CDR3 is TGCGCCAGCAGTGAACCCAGGGACAGCGACATCTACGAGCAGTACTTC. Translation: CASSEPRDSDIYEQYF.

V is TRBV30 and J is TRBJ2-1; TRBD2 matches at 13 bases. With 4 bases clipped from V and 7 bases from J, the junction kept 4 bases outside the gene matches. The CDR3 sequence is 14 residues long. Germline V gene lookup returns CDR1 GTSNPN and CDR2 SVGIG (reference sequence). The CDR3 here is CAWTGTSGTNEQFF. The CDR3 region has the DNA TGTGCCTGGACGGGGACTAGCGGGACAAATGAGCAGTTCTTC.

The CDR3 DNA is TGTGCCAGCCGCCCTGGGGGGGTAGACAATCAGCCCCAGCATTTT. Protein: CASRPGGVDNQPQHF. This chain links TRBV7-8 with TRBJ1-5; the D gene is possibly TRBD1 (5 bases). Per germline, CDR1 SGHVS and CDR2 FQNEAQ. Trimming removed 8 bases at V and 3 bases at J, with 17 bases between. The CDR3 covers 15 residues.

On this clone: One junction end does not reproduce the germline sequence, and a read error may be involved. Other DNA sequences in this specimen translate into the identical CDR3. The chain couples TRBV6-6 to TRBJ1-5; no reliable D call. Germline lookup yields CDR1 MNHNY and CDR2 SVGAGI (reference sequence). The CDR3 is made up of 16 amino acids. The CDR3 spells CASSWLTGGSNQPQHF. Here the CDR3 DNA reads TGTGCCAGTAGTTGGTTAACGGGTGGTAGCAATCAGCCCCAGCATTTT.

The genes are TRBV5-1 and TRBJ2-7, with 7 bases identical to TRBD2. Germline-derived CDR1 and CDR2 are SGHRS and YFSETQ. The CDR3 has 15 residues. Trimming took 1 base from V and 0 from J; bases not matched to a gene: 4. The CDR3 nucleotides read TGCGCCAGCAGCTTGCTTAGCGGGCCCTCCTACGAGCAGTACTTC. This sequence encodes CASSLLSGPSYEQYF. Full variable domain (rest looked up from reference TRBV5-1 and TRBJ2-7): KAGVTQTPRYLIKTRGQQVTLSCSPISGHRSVSWYQQTPGQGLQFLFEYFSETQRNKGNFPGRFSGRQFSNSRSEMNVSTLELGDSALYLCASSLLSGPSYEQYFGPGTRLTVT.

The chain has TRBV9 and TRBJ2-2; a possible D gene is TRBD2 (6 bases). The V and J ends lost 4 bases and 3 bases respectively, with 16 bases between them. The CDR3 sequence is 16 residues long. Per germline, CDR1 SGDLS and CDR2 YYNGEE. The CDR3 DNA is TGTGCCAGCAGCACCTGGGACTCCGCCGACACCGGGGAGCTGTTTTTT. Amino acid sequence: CASSTWDSADTGELFF.

The CDR3 loop is CASSRRTGTGYGYTF. DNA of the CDR3: TGTGCCAGCAGCCGGCGGACAGGGACGGGCTATGGCTACACCTTC. The chain has TRBV11-2 and TRBJ1-2, with TRBD1 matching 8 bases. In germline, CDR1 is SGHAT, CDR2 FQNNGV. The junction had 9 bases not matched to a gene; V was cut back by 5 bases and J by 4 bases. This CDR3 has 15 residues.

This chain uses TRBV6-6 with TRBJ2-3, with 7 bases matching TRBD2. Germline V gene data show CDR1 as MNHNY and CDR2 as SVGAGI (reference sequence). Germline trimming cut 2 bases from V and 4 bases from J; bases unmatched to any gene: 6. The CDR3 runs to 15 residues. The CDR3 sequence: CASSYRTRIADTQYF. The CDR3 DNA is TGTGCCAGCAGTTACCGGACTAGGATAGCAGATACGCAGTATTTT.

J is TRBJ2-1 and V is TRBV7-9; D is perhaps TRBD2 (5 bases). CDR3 size: 16 residues. Between the trimmed V and J ends, which lost 5 bases and 3 bases, there was a span of 17 bases. Looked up from germline, CDR1 is SEHNR and CDR2 is FQNEAQ (reference sequence). The CDR3 protein is CASSSRTGKIYNEQFF. The CDR3, as DNA: TGTGCCAGCAGCAGCCGGACGGGAAAAATCTACAATGAGCAGTTCTTC.

Concerning this clone itself: An end of the junction does not agree with germline; a read error may underlie this. The chain employs TRBV7-7 and TRBJ1-1; 11 bases line up with TRBD1. The CDR3 sequence is 14 residues long. Germline loops: CDR1 SSHAT, CDR2 FNYEAQ (reference sequence). The chain's CDR3 is CASSLTPGQGGAFF. The CDR3 bases are TGTGCTAGCAGCCTAACGCCGGGACAGGGGGGAGCTTTCTTT.

The chain is built from TRBV14 and TRBJ2-3, with D possibly TRBD2 on 5 matching bases. V was clipped by 7 bases and J by 0 bases, with 17 bases between them. Germline CDR1 reads SGHDN; CDR2 reads FVKESK. The CDR3 sequence is 16 residues long. CDR3 bases: TGTGCCAGCACCCTGGGGTCCAGCGGTAGCACAGATACGCAGTATTTT. As protein: CASTLGSSGSTDTQYF.